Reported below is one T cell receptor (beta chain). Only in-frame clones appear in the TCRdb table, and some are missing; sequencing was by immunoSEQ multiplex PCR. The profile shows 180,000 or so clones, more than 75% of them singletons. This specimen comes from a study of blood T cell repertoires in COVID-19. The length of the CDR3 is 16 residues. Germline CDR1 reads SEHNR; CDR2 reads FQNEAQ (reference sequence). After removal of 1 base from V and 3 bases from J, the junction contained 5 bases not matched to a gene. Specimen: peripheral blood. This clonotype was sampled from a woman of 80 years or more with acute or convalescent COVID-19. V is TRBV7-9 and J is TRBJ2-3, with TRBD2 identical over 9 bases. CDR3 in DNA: TGTGCCAGCAGCTTAGGCTTAGCGGGAGTAACAGATACGCAGTATTTT. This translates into CASSLGLAGVTDTQYF.